A selection of T cell receptor beta chains follows, all from one sample in a study of blood T cell repertoires in COVID-19. The method was immunoSEQ multiplex PCR; TCRdb's version includes in-frame clones alone and lacks a portion of them. Found here are around 250,000 clones, approximately 90% of them singletons; the top ten hold about 2.2%. Sequenced input: peripheral blood. The receptors derive from a man younger than 45 who had recovered from COVID-19. Each CDR3 is given with its conserved first and last residue. D genes are given only for firm matches. Clone size is shown for a subset of rows, as once, few, many or a class of expanded clone.

clone size,J gene,V gene,D gene,CDR3 DNA,CDR3 protein
-,TRBJ1-1,TRBV5-4,-,TGTGCCAGCAGCACCGGGACAAATGAAGCTTTCTTT,CASSTGTNEAFF
-,TRBJ1-2,TRBV5-4,-,TGTGCCAGCAGCTTGGTCACAGTCGATGGCTACACCTTC,CASSLVTVDGYTF
-,TRBJ1-1,TRBV1,-,TGCACCAGCAGCCAAGAAGGACAGGGGGAGGATGAAGCTTTCTTT,CTSSQEGQGEDEAFF
-,TRBJ2-5,TRBV3-1/TRBV3-2,-,TGTGCCAGCAGTCGGCCAGGAAACCAAGAGACCCAGTACTTC,CASSRPGNQETQYF
-,TRBJ2-5,TRBV5-1,-,TGCGCCAGCAGCTCACAGGGCACAGAGACCCAGTACTTC,CASSSQGTETQYF
-,TRBJ1-2,TRBV6-6,TRBD1,TGTGCCAGCAGTCGAACCTCAGGGGGCCTCAACTATGGCTACACCTTC,CASSRTSGGLNYGYTF
once,TRBJ2-5,TRBV9,TRBD2,TGTGCCAGCAGCGAATTCCCGGGACTAGCGGACCCAGGTCTCCAGTACTTC,CASSEFPGLADPGLQYF
-,TRBJ2-7,TRBV6-6,-,TGTGCCAGCAGTTACTCCCCCGGCAGGTCCTACGAGCAGTACTTC,CASSYSPGRSYEQYF
once,TRBJ2-5,TRBV4-2,TRBD1,TGTGCCAGCAGCGTCAGGACAGGGGAGACCCAGTACTTC,CASSVRTGETQYF
-,TRBJ2-1,TRBV3-1/TRBV3-2,-,TGTGCCAGCAGCCCACCGGGGGCCTACAATGAGCAGTTCTTC,CASSPPGAYNEQFF
-,TRBJ1-6,TRBV6-5,-,TGTGCCAGCAGCGGGACATCAGATTCACCCCTCCACTTT,CASSGTSDSPLHF
-,TRBJ2-7,TRBV19,TRBD1,TGTGCCAGTAGTACCGACAGGGGACGCGAGCAGTACTTC,CASSTDRGREQYF
-,TRBJ2-3,TRBV19,-,TGTGCCAGTAGTATACAGGGGAGTCCAGATACGCAGTATTTT,CASSIQGSPDTQYF
-,TRBJ2-3,TRBV19,TRBD1,TGTGCCAGTAGTATTATGGGACAGGACACAGATACGCAGTATTTT,CASSIMGQDTDTQYF
-,TRBJ1-1,TRBV4-3,TRBD1,TGCGCCAGCAGCCAAGATTGGGCGCAGGGGGCGCGGGTCACTGAAGCTTTCTTT,CASSQDWAQGARVTEAFF
-,TRBJ2-7,TRBV27,TRBD1,TGTGCCAGCAGACGGACAGGGCCTTCCTACGAGCAGTACTTC,CASRRTGPSYEQYF
-,TRBJ2-1,TRBV10-1,-,TGCGCCAGCAGTGAGTCGACTCTAGACTACAATGAGCAGTTCTTC,CASSESTLDYNEQFF
-,TRBJ1-5,TRBV12-2,-,TGTGCAAGTCGCTTCAAGGACAGGGAGGATCAGCCCCAGCATTTT,CASRFKDREDQPQHF
-,TRBJ1-2,TRBV7-9,-,TGTGCCAGCAGCTTAGGGGCAGCTTGGGCTTATGGCTACACCTTC,CASSLGAAWAYGYTF
-,TRBJ1-2,TRBV7-9,-,TGTGCCAGCAGCCTAGACAGGTTCTCTGGCTACACCTTC,CASSLDRFSGYTF
-,TRBJ1-3,TRBV5-1,TRBD1,TGCGCCAGCAGCGCGAGACAGGGTGCCGGAAACACCATATATTTT,CASSARQGAGNTIYF
few,TRBJ2-2,TRBV6-5,-,TGTGCCAGCAGTTCGTCCGGGGAGCTGTTTTTT,CASSSSGELFF
-,TRBJ1-5,TRBV10-3,-,TGTGCCATCAGGTCAGGGCCAAATCAGCCCCAGCATTTT,CAIRSGPNQPQHF
-,TRBJ1-5,TRBV3-1/TRBV3-2,-,TGTGCCAGCAGCCAAGATCTTGTAGGGGGTAACCAGCCCCAGCATTTT,CASSQDLVGGNQPQHF